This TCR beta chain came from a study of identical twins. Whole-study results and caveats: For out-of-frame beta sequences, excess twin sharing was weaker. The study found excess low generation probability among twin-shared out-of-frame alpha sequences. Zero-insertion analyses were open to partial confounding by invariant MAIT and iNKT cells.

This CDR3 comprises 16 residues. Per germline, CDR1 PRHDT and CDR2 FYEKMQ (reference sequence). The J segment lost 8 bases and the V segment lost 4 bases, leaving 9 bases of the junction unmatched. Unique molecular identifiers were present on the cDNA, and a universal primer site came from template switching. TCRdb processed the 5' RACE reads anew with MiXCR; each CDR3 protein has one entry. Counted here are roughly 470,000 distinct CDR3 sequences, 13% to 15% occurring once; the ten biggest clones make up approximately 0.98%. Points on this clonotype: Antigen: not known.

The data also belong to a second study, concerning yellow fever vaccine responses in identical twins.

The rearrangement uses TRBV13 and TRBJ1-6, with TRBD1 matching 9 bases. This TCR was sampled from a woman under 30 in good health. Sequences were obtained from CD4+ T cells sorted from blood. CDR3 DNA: TGTGCCAGCAGCTCCAGCTGGGGACAGGGTGATTCACCCCTCCACTTT. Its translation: CASSSSWGQGDSPLHF.